This T cell receptor (beta chain) was identified during a study of human T cells and chemical hapten exposure (dated by TCRdb to the early 2020s). The study in broad terms: For sensitization, 2% DPC in acetone was applied to an approximately 2 cm by approximately 2 cm area of upper inner arm skin. Throughout the study period of approximately 23 weeks, patients also received therapeutic DPC doses to the scalp every week. Patch testing was performed on the upper back with Finn chambers containing 0.01% DPC, and the patch tests were scored after 6 days according to International Contact Dermatitis Research Group standards. The patient cohort, mostly female, included alopecia areata with under or over 50% scalp involvement, alopecia totalis and alopecia universalis. Libraries were pooled for sequencing, and variation in per-sample TCR yields was attributed mainly to small differences in library volumes within the pool. Peripheral blood TCR repertoire changes were tracked in vivo in alopecia patients during primary and secondary sensitization to the hapten diphenylcyclopropenone (DPC). Blood was sampled from patients pre-sensitization (week 0) and at 2, 6 and about 24 weeks after DPC sensitization. Twenty-nine alopecia patients gave blood for TCR sequencing at one to four time points (pre-sensitization, 2, 6 and 24 weeks). The investigation overall reported the following: The number of TCRs above 1 in 1000 frequency did not change with DPC sensitization; there was no evidence of global repertoire structure alterations. The number of PT1 expanded TCRs positively correlated with patch test score, significant at thresholds 8, 16 and 32 but not 4. Expanded TCRs formed significantly more large CDR3 similarity clusters than pre-sensitization or healthy control sets, consistent with antigen-driven responses. Repeated subsampling changed both the strength of the expansion versus patch-test correlation and the threshold at which the correlation became significant. Because every patient had alopecia, a presumed autoimmune disease, the patients' immune response might differ from that of healthy individuals.

The library relied on RACE. The instrument was a NextSeq 500. Library preparation attached unique molecular identifiers to individual cDNA molecules for quantitative, reproducible TCR counting. For every blood RNA sample, sequencing covered both the TCR alpha and TCR beta chains. Under the source paper's analysis protocol: A median of around 96,000 TCRs per sample was observed, with a range of 23,224 to 690,600. The Decombinator software suite was used to annotate the V, J and CDR3 of the TCR reads. For PS versus PT1 abundance plots, all samples were subsampled to the same number of TCRs (28,000). TCRs were defined as expanded if absent before sensitization and observed at least eight times at the 2-week time point. TCRdb itself trimmed the public reads at Q25 with fastp, ran MiXCR and retained productive beta chains. CDR3 protein sequences are deduplicated, and each keeps its most common genes and DNA. It is TCRdb's table, rather than the study itself, that gives the V and J calls and clone size. Present in this sample are over 60,000 distinct CDR3 sequences, about a tenth of which were seen just once. The top ten hold roughly 7% of the sample.

The time point label here, explained by the study, means: patch test 2, 6 weeks after DPC sensitization. The intended sense of this specimen's treatment or condition label: therapeutic diphenylcyclopropenone sensitization with weekly scalp DPC. At each patch-test visit, blood was drawn before the patch test was applied. Patients were considered eligible if aged 18 to 70, diagnosed with alopecia and deemed suitable for DPC therapy, and patients were excluded if pregnant. Total RNA was extracted from unfractionated whole blood collected in Tempus Blood RNA tubes. V was cut back by 3 bases and J by 0 bases, leaving a gap of 8 bases between them. The CDR3, from cysteine to phenylalanine, totals 14 residues. The CDR3 DNA has 42 bases and is translated from base 1. The germline V gene sets CDR1 to SNHLY and CDR2 to FYNNEI. This clonotype has a count of ten or more. Its cognate antigen has yet to be identified. Within one base of it there is no much larger clone, and no base qualities were kept.

This specimen was whole blood, taken in connection with sensitization to the hapten diphenylcyclopropenone (DPC). The chain employs TRBV2 and TRBJ1-1, with the D segment identity uncertain. The clonotype comes from a woman aged 45-65 years with alopecia areata. Some clones in this sample may be carry-over from other donors' samples. The CDR3 reads CASSEGRLNTEAFF. The DNA reads as follows: TGTGCCAGCAGTGAGGGTCGGCTGAACACTGAAGCTTTCTTT.